This T cell receptor beta chain derives from a study of identical twins. Germline CDR1 reads LGHDT; CDR2 reads YNNKEL (reference sequence). V trimming: 1 base; J trimming: 8 bases; junction bases outside the gene matches: 7. The CDR3 is 16 amino acids. TCRdb reanalysed the 5' RACE reads using MiXCR and keeps one entry per CDR3 protein. The sample includes roughly 630,000 distinct CDR3 sequences, about 7.6% of them seen just once. Concerning this clonotype itself: Its antigen is not known.

Overall study results and limits: Insertion counts were lower in abundant cord blood beta clonotypes, a trend that memory repertoires did not show.

This sample also appeared in a second study, on yellow fever vaccine responses in identical twins.

This TCR came from a woman under 30 in good health. The sequenced sample was PBMCs. V is TRBV3-1 and J is TRBJ2-1; 11 nucleotides agree with TRBD2. The CDR3 bases are TGTGCCAGCAGCCAAGTTGAGGGACTAGCGGCCCATGAGCAGTTCTTC. It specifies CASSQVEGLAAHEQFF.